The entry below gives a single T cell receptor beta chain sequence along with its context. Its antigen is as yet unknown. The sample belongs to a study of cytomegalovirus exposure and HLA in healthy donors. There are 15 residues in the CDR3. Trimming took 0 bases from V and 10 from J; bases not matched to a gene: 6. The germline gives CDR1 LNHNV, CDR2 YYDKDF (reference sequence). Whole-study findings and limits: Many donors shared some public TCRs, even though most TCR sequences were rare. Published work reported that the classifier diagnosed cytomegalovirus status with high specificity and sensitivity.

The repertoire was sequenced with immunoSEQ multiplex PCR; TCRdb's copy has only in-frame clones and lacks some. The table lists 140,000 or so clones, 85% to 90% of them singletons. The rearrangement uses TRBV15 and TRBJ1-6; 7 bases fit TRBD1. Sequenced: PBMCs. The sequence came from a woman aged 18-29 years in good health and CMV-seropositive. The CDR3 DNA is TGTGCCACCAGCAGAGATACAGGGGTAAACTCACCCCTCCACTTT. It specifies CATSRDTGVNSPLHF.